This T cell receptor beta chain stems from a study of shared clonotypes between healthy human individuals. The table came from immunoSEQ multiplex PCR; TCRdb's copy has only in-frame clones and leaves some out. The sample lists 2 million to 3 million clones; 93% were seen once. This CDR3 has 16 residues. V lost 3 bases, J lost 1 base, and 16 bases lay in between. CDR1 SGHNT and CDR2 YYREEE come from the germline V gene (reference sequence). Whole-study results and caveats: How much donors shared clonotypes was expected to be affected by sequencing depth. Generation probability values for non-shared clonotypes were lower than those for clonotypes shared by all four donors.

As regards this clone: The antigen is not known. The identical CDR3 is also encoded by other nucleotide sequences in the sample.

The sequence came from a man aged 18 to 29 in good health. Some clones in this sample may be carry-over from other donors' samples. Sequences were obtained from naive CD4+ T cells from PBMCs. Subset here: CD45RA+ positively selected. The chain has TRBV5-4 and TRBJ2-5; no definite D call. The CDR3 spells CASSSVFGRVQETQYF. CDR3 sequence (DNA): TGTGCCAGCAGCTCGGTTTTCGGAAGGGTCCAAGAGACCCAGTACTTC.